The clone carrying this TCR beta chain occurred many times. The CDR3 is 14 residues long. Looked up from germline, CDR1 is LGHNA and CDR2 is YSLEER. V was pared by 1 base and J by 4 bases, with 7 bases between. Unique molecular identifiers were used to barcode this TCRbeta library. One entry per CDR3 protein, called by TCRdb with MiXCR from the PCR reads. The sample holds 380,000 or so distinct CDR3 sequences, 13% seen once. The data are from a study of T-cell reconstitution after alpha-beta-depleted transplantation in children. This chain uses TRBV4-3 with TRBJ2-2, with D tentatively TRBD1 (6 bases). This clonotype was obtained from a human donor who donated a stem cell graft to a child with Fanconi anemia. This specimen was PBMCs, taken from the stem cell graft. CDR3 sequence: CASSQGTVTGELFF. DNA of the CDR3: TGCGCCAGCAGCCAAGGGACAGTCACCGGGGAGCTGTTTTTT.